A single sample is the source of the 14 T cell receptor beta chains below, sequenced in a study of T cell changes during pregnancy in multiple sclerosis. TCRdb's table, derived via immunoSEQ multiplex PCR, lists solely in-frame clones and lacks some. The repertoire holds approximately 70,000 clones, 94% seen once, with roughly 0.14% in the top ten. The specimen comprised CD4+ T cells from peripheral blood mononuclear cells, sampled after pregnancy. The receptors come from a female donor with multiple sclerosis, enrolled in a pregnancy study.

J is TRBJ1-2 and V is TRBV19; no clear D. The CDR3 contains 15 residues. V was clipped by 6 bases and J by 7 bases, with 21 bases between them. Germline CDR1 LNHDA, CDR2 SQIVND (reference sequence). CDR3 sequence (DNA): TGTGCCAGTAGCCTCATCGGGCAGGTCGAGGGTGGCTACACCTTC. As protein: CASSLIGQVEGGYTF.

The CDR3 loop reads CASSLALGSNYGYTF. The CDR3 coding sequence is TGCGCCAGCAGCTTGGCCCTGGGCTCCAACTATGGCTACACCTTC. The chain joins TRBV5-1 to TRBJ1-2; D remains ambiguous. Looked up from germline, CDR1 is SGHRS and CDR2 is YFSETQ. There are 15 residues in the CDR3. V was shortened by 0 bases and J by 2 bases, with 11 bases between the two germline ends.

The V call is TRBV5-1, the J call TRBJ2-2; 13 bases fit TRBD2. This CDR3 has 17 residues. The germline gives CDR1 SGHRS, CDR2 YFSETQ. The J segment lost 7 bases and the V segment lost 4 bases, leaving 10 bases of the junction unmatched. The CDR3 protein is CASSTGLAGASHGELFF. DNA for the CDR3: TGCGCCAGCAGCACTGGACTAGCGGGAGCCTCCCACGGGGAGCTGTTTTTT. The full variable domain, with the rest looked up from reference TRBV5-1 and TRBJ2-2, is KAGVTQTPRYLIKTRGQQVTLSCSPISGHRSVSWYQQTPGQGLQFLFEYFSETQRNKGNFPGRFSGRQFSNSRSEMNVSTLELGDSALYLCASSTGLAGASHGELFFGEGSRLTVL.

This clone appeared once. The V and J genes are TRBV6-5 and TRBJ2-7; D might be TRBD1 (6 bases). The ends were cut back, 0 bases at V and 5 bases at J, with 14 bases in the middle. This CDR3 has 15 residues. Per the germline V gene, CDR1 is MNHEY and CDR2 is SVGAGI. The CDR3 loop is CASSYSARGLNEQYF. The CDR3 region has the DNA TGTGCCAGCAGTTACTCGGCCAGGGGATTGAACGAGCAGTACTTC.

V usage is TRBV29-1 and J usage is TRBJ2-1, with TRBD2 as a possible D gene (6 bases). The CDR3 is 14 residues long. Per germline, CDR1 SQVTM and CDR2 ANQGSEA. V was shortened by 3 bases and J by 10 bases, with 19 bases between the two germline ends. In DNA form, the CDR3 reads TGCAGCGTTGATGAGTCGTGGTTACGGGGGGAGCAGTTCTTC. Protein: CSVDESWLRGEQFF.

This clone has a handful of counts. The V call is TRBV7-2, the J call TRBJ1-1; D may be TRBD1 (6 bases). The germline gives CDR1 SGHTA, CDR2 FQGNSA. V lost 6 bases and J 9 bases, leaving 20 bases between the germline ends. This CDR3 is 14 amino acids long. This CDR3 reads CASRRNTGLPQAFF. The CDR3 region has the DNA TGTGCCAGCAGACGCAACACAGGGCTGCCCCAAGCTTTCTTT.

This clone has a single count. The CDR3 region is CASSQSYPGEGTTNEKLFF. DNA of the CDR3: TGTGCCAGCAGCCAATCGTACCCAGGGGAGGGCACAACTAATGAAAAACTGTTTTTT. The chain employs TRBV16 and TRBJ1-4, with a tentative D call TRBD1 (6 bases). Germline V gene sequence: CDR1 KGHSY, CDR2 FQNENV. V gave up 0 bases and J gave up 0 bases, with 17 bases separating them. The CDR3 extends over 19 amino acids. The variable domain in full, completed from reference TRBV16 and TRBJ1-4, reads GEEVAQTPKHLVRGEGQKAKLYCAPIKGHSYVFWYQQVLKNEFKFLISFQNENVFDETGMPKERFSAKCLPNSPCSLEIQATKLEDSAVYFCASSQSYPGEGTTNEKLFFGSGTQLSVL.

The rearrangement links TRBV5-6 to TRBJ2-5, with 9 bases aligning to TRBD1. The length of the CDR3 is 15 residues. The germline CDR1 and CDR2 sequences are SGHDT and YYEEEE. Losses at the gene ends were 4 bases for V and 5 bases for J; bases not matched to a gene: 9. As DNA, the CDR3 is TGTGCCAGCAGCGTCCCGGGACAGGGACGGGAGACCCAGTACTTC. Translating it yields CASSVPGQGRETQYF.

The chain uses TRBV28 and TRBJ2-7, with D tentatively TRBD2 (5 bases). The length of the CDR3 is 15 residues. Trimming removed 6 bases from V and 4 bases from J, with 19 bases in between. Germline loops: CDR1 MDHEN, CDR2 SYDVKM. The CDR3 DNA reads as TGTGCCAGCAGCCTCATGGGGAGTGGACTGTACGAGCAGTACTTC. It specifies CASSLMGSGLYEQYF. Full variable domain (remainder filled in from reference TRBV28 and TRBJ2-7): DVKVTQSSRYLVKRTGEKVFLECVQDMDHENMFWYRQDPGLGLRLIYFSYDVKMKEKGDIPEGYSVSREKKERFSLILESASTNQTSMYLCASSLMGSGLYEQYFGPGTRLTVT.

V and J are TRBV28 and TRBJ2-3, with D unclear. The germline gives CDR1 MDHEN, CDR2 SYDVKM. V was pared by 9 bases and J by 3 bases, with 13 bases between. The CDR3 extends over 13 amino acids. The DNA for the CDR3 is TGTGCCAGTTGCGTTTATCGAACAGATACGCAGTATTTT. Its translation is CASCVYRTDTQYF.

This clone was observed a few times. J is TRBJ1-2 and V is TRBV29-1; tentative D call: TRBD1 (6 bases). Deletions cut 5 bases from V and 8 bases from J, with 15 bases between. Germline V gene lookup returns CDR1 SQVTM and CDR2 ANQGSEA. The CDR3 loop spans 12 amino acids. In nucleotides, the CDR3 is TGCAGCGTTTCGGTGACAGGTTCGGGCTACACCTTC. Translated, it gives CSVSVTGSGYTF. Combining the CDR3 with reference TRBV29-1 and TRBJ1-2 gives the whole variable domain SAVISQKPSRDICQRGTSLTIQCQVDSQVTMMFWYRQQPGQSLTLIATANQGSEATYESGFVIDKFPISRPNLTFSTLTVSNMSPEDSSIYLCSVSVTGSGYTFGSGTRLTVV.

This chain connects TRBV5-4 to TRBJ2-1; possible D gene TRBD2, 6 bases. This CDR3 region has 12 residues. The V gene's germline CDR1 is SGHNT and CDR2 YYREEE (reference sequence). The V end lost 1 base, the J end lost 9 bases, and 8 bases lay between the germline ends. CDR3 protein: CASSLPGGEQFF. The CDR3 region has the DNA TGTGCCAGCAGCTTGCCCGGGGGTGAGCAGTTCTTC.

The V and J genes are TRBV5-1 and TRBJ2-2, with 14 bases matching TRBD2. The germline gives CDR1 SGHRS, CDR2 YFSETQ. The CDR3 spans 19 residues. With 4 bases clipped from V and 6 bases from J, the junction kept 14 bases outside the gene matches. As DNA, the CDR3 is TGCGCCAGCAGCGTGGGACAGCAGGGACTAGCGGGAGAATCCGGGGAGCTGTTTTTT. Its translation: CASSVGQQGLAGESGELFF.

V usage is TRBV18 and J usage is TRBJ1-4; the D gene is possibly TRBD1 (6 bases). The CDR3 covers 15 residues. Germline assignment: CDR1 KGHSH and CDR2 LQKENI. V lost 6 bases to trimming and J lost 4 bases, with 15 bases between them. In DNA form, the CDR3 reads TGTGCCAGCTCCCCCCTTACAGGGAATAATGAAAAACTGTTTTTT. It translates to CASSPLTGNNEKLFF.